This T cell receptor beta chain was sequenced for a study of cytomegalovirus exposure and HLA in healthy donors. Study-level results: In an earlier analysis, productive rearrangement rates for most beta V segments clustered near 87% or 30%. A later analysis, which compared TCR beta chains of equal frequency, found the HLA-associated ones more clonally expanded. An analysis that was carried out later associated 17,000 or so TCR beta sequences with HLA alleles at 0.05 false discovery rate. A few V segments could not be told apart, such as TRBV6-2 and TRBV6-3, and were left out.

The germline V and J ends were trimmed by 0 bases and 7 bases, with 14 bases remaining between them. The CDR3 is 16 residues long. From germline, CDR1 is SGHRS and CDR2 YFSETQ. PCR primers comprised 60 Vbeta and 13 Jbeta primers. Profiled with immunoSEQ multiplex PCR; TCRdb holds only in-frame clones, not every one. The table has over 150,000 clones, roughly 80% seen once; the top ten hold 2% to 2.5%. This clone was seen a few times. What it recognizes is unknown. J is TRBJ2-6 and V is TRBV5-1, with D possibly matching TRBD1 (6 bases). Input material: PBMCs. This receptor was obtained from a male donor in good health and CMV-seronegative. The CDR3 loop is CASSLGTQGYANVLTF. Here the CDR3 DNA reads TGCGCCAGCAGCTTGGGGACACAGGGATACGCCAACGTCCTGACTTTC.